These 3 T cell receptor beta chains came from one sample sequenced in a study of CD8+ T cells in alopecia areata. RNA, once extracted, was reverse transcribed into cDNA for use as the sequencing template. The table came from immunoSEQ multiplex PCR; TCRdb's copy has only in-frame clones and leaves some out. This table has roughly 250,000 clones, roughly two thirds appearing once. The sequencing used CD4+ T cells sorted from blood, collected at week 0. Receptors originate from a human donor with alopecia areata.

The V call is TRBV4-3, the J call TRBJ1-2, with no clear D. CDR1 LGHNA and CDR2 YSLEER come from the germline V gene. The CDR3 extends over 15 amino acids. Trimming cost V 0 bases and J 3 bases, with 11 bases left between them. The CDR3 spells CASSQDLGAHYGYTF. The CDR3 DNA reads TGCGCCAGCAGCCAAGATTTGGGCGCCCACTATGGCTACACCTTC.

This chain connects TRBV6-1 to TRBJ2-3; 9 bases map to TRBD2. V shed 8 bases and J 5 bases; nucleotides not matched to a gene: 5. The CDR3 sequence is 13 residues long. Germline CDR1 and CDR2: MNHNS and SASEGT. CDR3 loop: CASQRAGGDTQYF. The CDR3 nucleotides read TGTGCCAGCCAGCGAGCGGGGGGAGATACGCAGTATTTT.

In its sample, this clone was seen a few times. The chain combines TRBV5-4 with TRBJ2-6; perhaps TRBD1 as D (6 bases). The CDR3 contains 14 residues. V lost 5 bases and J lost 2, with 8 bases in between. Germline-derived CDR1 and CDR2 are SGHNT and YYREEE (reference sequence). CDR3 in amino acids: CASRNRAGANVLTF. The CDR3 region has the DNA TGTGCCAGCAGAAACAGGGCTGGGGCCAACGTCCTGACTTTC.